These T cell receptor beta chains were read from a single sample in a study of OX40 agonist ivuxolimab in advanced cancers. Some clones are missing from TCRdb's copy, which holds only in-frame ones; the method was immunoSEQ multiplex PCR. The table shows 55,000 to 65,000 clones, with roughly nine tenths occurring only once. This specimen was CD4+ or CD8+ T cells sorted from blood, taken in a trial of the OX40 agonist ivuxolimab. These receptors were taken from an adult with an advanced solid tumor such as melanoma, head and neck, liver or kidney cancer. CDR3s include the opening cysteine and the closing phenylalanine or tryptophan. Each record gives: clone size, CDR3 length, D gene, V gene, J gene, CDR3 protein, CDR3 DNA. A D gene is named only where the DNA matches it firmly. Where a row states a size, it is once, few, many or the class of an expanded clone; other rows omit it.

>NA|15|NA|TRBV2|TRBJ1-3
CASSGNVASGNTIYF
TGTGCCAGCAGTGGCAACGTCGCCTCTGGAAACACCATATATTTT
>NA|13|TRBD1|TRBV5-1|TRBJ2-7
CASSLGQFYEQYF
TGTGCCAGCAGCTTGGGACAGTTCTACGAGCAGTACTTC
>NA|16|NA|TRBV11-2|TRBJ1-1
CASSLDQPGLGTEAFF
TGTGCCAGCAGCTTAGATCAGCCAGGGTTGGGCACTGAAGCTTTCTTT
>NA|14|NA|TRBV6-5|TRBJ2-7
CASSEWGQNYEQYF
TGTGCCAGCAGTGAATGGGGGCAGAACTACGAGCAGTACTTC
>NA|16|TRBD2|TRBV2|TRBJ2-1
CASSEGSRGGNNEQFF
TGTGCCAGCAGTGAGGGTTCGCGGGGGGGGAACAATGAGCAGTTCTTC
>NA|15|TRBD1|TRBV6-6|TRBJ2-3
CASSPGQGGADTQYF
TGTGCCAGCAGTCCGGGACAGGGAGGAGCAGATACGCAGTATTTT
>NA|15|TRBD2|TRBV4-1|TRBJ2-7
CASSSVAGGPYEQYF
TGCGCCAGCAGCTCCGTAGCGGGGGGGCCCTACGAGCAGTACTTC
>NA|16|NA|TRBV21-1|TRBJ2-1
CASSPLLRSCRNEQFF
TGTGCCAGCAGCCCCCTCCTGAGATCTTGTAGGAATGAGCAGTTCTTC
>NA|14|TRBD1|TRBV10-3|TRBJ2-3
CAISEYRGADTQYF
TGTGCCATCAGTGAGTACAGGGGAGCAGATACGCAGTATTTT
>once|15|NA|TRBV5-4|TRBJ2-1
CASSLEAPAYNEQFF
TGTGCCAGCAGCTTGGAAGCGCCTGCCTACAATGAGCAGTTCTTC
>NA|15|TRBD1|TRBV6-5|TRBJ1-2
CASSYLQEGATGYTF
TGTGCCAGCAGTTACCTTCAGGAGGGGGCGACTGGCTACACCTTC
>NA|16|TRBD1|TRBV2|TRBJ2-5
CASSATPGQLEETQYF
TGTGCCAGCAGCGCTACTCCGGGACAGCTAGAAGAGACCCAGTACTTC
>NA|15|NA|TRBV5-6|TRBJ2-5
CASVPAGGSPETQYF
TGTGCCAGCGTCCCCGCAGGGGGGTCCCCAGAGACCCAGTACTTC
>NA|16|NA|TRBV5-6|TRBJ1-2
CASSLALDAFNYGYTF
TGTGCCAGCAGCTTGGCCCTCGATGCCTTTAACTATGGCTACACCTTC
>NA|15|NA|TRBV7-9|TRBJ2-3
CASSLGGGNTDTQYF
TGTGCCAGCAGCTTAGGGGGGGGCAACACAGATACGCAGTATTTT
>NA|18|NA|TRBV28|TRBJ2-3
CASSYPQLARQYTDTQYF
TGTGCCAGCAGTTACCCCCAACTAGCCCGACAATACACAGATACGCAGTATTTT
>NA|13|NA|TRBV21-1|TRBJ2-1
CASSSGGFCEQFF
TGTGCCAGCAGCTCGGGGGGGTTTTGTGAGCAGTTCTTC
>NA|19|TRBD1|TRBV4-1|TRBJ1-4
CASSQSGGEVEFPNEKLFF
TGCGCCAGCAGCCAGTCAGGGGGCGAAGTCGAGTTTCCTAATGAAAAACTGTTTTTT
>once|14|TRBD1|TRBV11-3|TRBJ1-4
CASSLGQINEKLFF
TGTGCCAGCAGCTTGGGACAGATTAATGAAAAACTGTTTTTT
>NA|15|NA|TRBV28|TRBJ1-5
CASSFPFDNNQPQHF
TGTGCCAGCAGTTTTCCCTTCGACAACAATCAGCCCCAGCATTTT
>NA|15|TRBD2|TRBV4-1|TRBJ2-7
CASTQSSGGQYEQYF
TGCGCCAGCACCCAATCTAGCGGGGGGCAATACGAGCAGTACTTC
>NA|13|NA|TRBV2|TRBJ2-3
CASSLAFTDTQYF
TGTGCCAGCAGTCTAGCATTCACAGATACGCAGTATTTT
>once|15|NA|TRBV7-2|TRBJ2-5
CASSLNPSVRETQYF
TGTGCCAGCAGCCTTAACCCTAGCGTAAGGGAGACCCAGTACTTC
>NA|13|NA|TRBV5-7|TRBJ1-1
CASGSGMNTEAFF
TGTGCCAGCGGCTCAGGGATGAACACTGAAGCTTTCTTT
>NA|16|NA|TRBV4-2|TRBJ1-3
CASSQERSSSGNTIYF
TGTGCCAGCAGCCAAGAAAGGTCTAGCTCTGGAAACACCATATATTTT
>few|15|NA|TRBV7-2|TRBJ2-1
CASSFSLGTNNEQFF
TGTGCCAGCAGCTTCTCCCTGGGGACGAACAATGAGCAGTTCTTC
>NA|11|NA|TRBV6-5|TRBJ1-2
CASSYQGGYTF
TGTGCCAGCAGTTACCAGGGTGGCTACACCTTC
>NA|11|NA|TRBV6-5|TRBJ2-7
CATGPTYEQYF
TGTGCCACGGGCCCTACCTACGAGCAGTACTTC
>NA|11|NA|TRBV20-1|TRBJ2-7
CSARYPLEQYF
TGCAGTGCTAGATATCCCCTCGAGCAGTACTTC
>NA|15|TRBD1|TRBV4-2|TRBJ1-1
CASSQATGVRTEAFF
TGTGCCAGCAGCCAAGCGACAGGGGTTAGGACTGAAGCTTTCTTT
>NA|16|NA|TRBV28|TRBJ1-6
CASSPYYRELGSPLHF
TGTGCCAGCAGTCCTTACTACAGGGAGTTGGGTTCACCCCTCCACTTT
>NA|19|TRBD2|TRBV23-1|TRBJ2-7
CASSQSPPQLAGGPYEQYF
TGCGCCAGCAGTCAATCCCCGCCGCAACTAGCGGGGGGACCCTACGAGCAGTACTTC
>NA|15|NA|TRBV5-6|TRBJ1-5
CASSSLGGINQPQHF
TGTGCCAGCAGCTCCCTGGGGGGGATAAATCAGCCCCAGCATTTT
>NA|15|TRBD1|TRBV25-1|TRBJ2-7
CASSELPGQGFEQYF
TGTGCCAGCAGTGAACTCCCGGGACAGGGCTTCGAGCAGTACTTC
>once|14|TRBD1|TRBV18|TRBJ2-7
CASSPTGGPYEQYF
TGTGCCAGCTCACCGACAGGGGGACCCTACGAGCAGTACTTC
>NA|14|NA|TRBV6-6|TRBJ1-1
CASSYGRGNTEAFF
TGTGCCAGCAGTTACGGTCGGGGTAACACTGAAGCTTTCTTT